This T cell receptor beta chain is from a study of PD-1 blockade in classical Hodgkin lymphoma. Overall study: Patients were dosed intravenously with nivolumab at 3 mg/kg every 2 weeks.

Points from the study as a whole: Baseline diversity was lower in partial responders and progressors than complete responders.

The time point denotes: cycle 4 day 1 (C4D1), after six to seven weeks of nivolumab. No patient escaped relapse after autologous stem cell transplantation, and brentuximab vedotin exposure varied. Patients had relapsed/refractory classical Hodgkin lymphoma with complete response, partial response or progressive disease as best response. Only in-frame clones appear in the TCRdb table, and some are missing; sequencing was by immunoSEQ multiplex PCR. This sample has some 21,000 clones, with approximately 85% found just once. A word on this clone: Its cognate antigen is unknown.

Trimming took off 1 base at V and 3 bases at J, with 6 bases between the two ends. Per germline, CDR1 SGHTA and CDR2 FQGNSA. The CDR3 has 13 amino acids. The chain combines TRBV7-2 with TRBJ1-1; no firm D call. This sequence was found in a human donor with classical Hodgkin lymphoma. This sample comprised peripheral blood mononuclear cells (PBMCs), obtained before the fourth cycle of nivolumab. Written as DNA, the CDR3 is TGTGCCAGCAGCTTAGGGGTATACACTGAAGCTTTCTTT. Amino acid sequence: CASSLGVYTEAFF.